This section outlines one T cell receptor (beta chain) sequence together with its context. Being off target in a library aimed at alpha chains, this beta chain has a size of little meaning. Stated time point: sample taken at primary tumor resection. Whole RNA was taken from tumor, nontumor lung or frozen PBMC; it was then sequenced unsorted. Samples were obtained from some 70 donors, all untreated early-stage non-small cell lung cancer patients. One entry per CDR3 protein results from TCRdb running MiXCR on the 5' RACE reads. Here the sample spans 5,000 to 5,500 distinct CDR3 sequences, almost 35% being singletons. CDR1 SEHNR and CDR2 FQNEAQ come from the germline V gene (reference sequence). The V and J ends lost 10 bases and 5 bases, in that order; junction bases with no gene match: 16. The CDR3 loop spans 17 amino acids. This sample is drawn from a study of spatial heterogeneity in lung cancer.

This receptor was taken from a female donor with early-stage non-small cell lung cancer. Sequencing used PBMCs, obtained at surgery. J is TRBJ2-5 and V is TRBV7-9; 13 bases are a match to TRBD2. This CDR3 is CATSRATSGGAWETQYF. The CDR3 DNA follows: TGTGCCACCTCCCGAGCCACTAGCGGGGGGGCCTGGGAGACCCAGTACTTC.